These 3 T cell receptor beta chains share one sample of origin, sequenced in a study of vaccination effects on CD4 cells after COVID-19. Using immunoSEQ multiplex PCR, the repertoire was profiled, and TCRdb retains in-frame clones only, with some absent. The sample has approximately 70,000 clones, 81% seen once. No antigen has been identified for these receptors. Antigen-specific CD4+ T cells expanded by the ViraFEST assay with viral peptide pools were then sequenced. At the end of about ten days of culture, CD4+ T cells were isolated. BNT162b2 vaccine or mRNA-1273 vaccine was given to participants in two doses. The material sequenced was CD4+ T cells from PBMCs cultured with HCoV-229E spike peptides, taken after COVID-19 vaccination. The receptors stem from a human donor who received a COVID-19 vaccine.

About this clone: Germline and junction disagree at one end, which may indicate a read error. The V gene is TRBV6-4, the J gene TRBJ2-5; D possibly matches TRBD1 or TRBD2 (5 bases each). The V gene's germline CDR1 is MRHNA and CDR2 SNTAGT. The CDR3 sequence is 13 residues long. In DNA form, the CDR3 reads TGTGCCAGCAGTGACTCGATTGGGGGACCCCTTAACTTC. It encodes CASSDSIGGPLNF.

The CDR3 reads CASSQEGDQPQHF. Here the CDR3 DNA reads TGCGCCAGCAGCCAAGAGGGGGATCAGCCCCAGCATTTT. The chain joins TRBV4-3 to TRBJ1-5; D possibly corresponds to TRBD1 (5 bases). Germline V gene sequence: CDR1 LGHNA, CDR2 YSLEER. Trimming removed 0 bases at V and 5 bases at J, with 5 bases between. The CDR3 is 13 residues long.

DNA for the CDR3: TGTGCCAGCAGTGAGCTGGGGTACCGGAGAAATGAGCAGTTCTTC. It codes for CASSELGYRRNEQFF. The chain uses TRBV6-1 and TRBJ2-1, with D hard to call. Germline CDR1 is MNHNS and CDR2 is SASEGT. V was pared by 3 bases and J by 7 bases, with 16 bases between. CDR3 length equals 15 residues.